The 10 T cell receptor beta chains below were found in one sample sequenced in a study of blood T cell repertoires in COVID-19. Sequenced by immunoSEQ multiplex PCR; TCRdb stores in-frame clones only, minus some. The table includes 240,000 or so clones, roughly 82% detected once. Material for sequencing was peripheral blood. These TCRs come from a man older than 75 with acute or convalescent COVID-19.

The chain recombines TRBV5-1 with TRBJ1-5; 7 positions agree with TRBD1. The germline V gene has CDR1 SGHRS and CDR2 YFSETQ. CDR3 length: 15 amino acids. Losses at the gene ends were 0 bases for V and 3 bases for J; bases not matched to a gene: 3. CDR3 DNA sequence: TGCGCCAGCAGCTTGGCCGGGACAGACAATCAGCCCCAGCATTTT. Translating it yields CASSLAGTDNQPQHF.

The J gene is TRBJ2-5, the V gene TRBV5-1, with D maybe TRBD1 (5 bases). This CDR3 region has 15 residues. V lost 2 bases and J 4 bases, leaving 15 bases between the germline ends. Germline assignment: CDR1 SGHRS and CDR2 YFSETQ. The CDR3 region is CASSLTGVDRETQYF. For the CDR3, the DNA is TGCGCCAGCAGCTTAACAGGCGTAGACCGAGAGACCCAGTACTTC.

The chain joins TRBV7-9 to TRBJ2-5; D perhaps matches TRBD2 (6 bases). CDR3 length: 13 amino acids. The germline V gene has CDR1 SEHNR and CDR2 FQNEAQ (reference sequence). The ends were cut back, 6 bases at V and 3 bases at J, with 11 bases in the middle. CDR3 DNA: TGTGCCAGCAGATCCCCGGGGGAAGAGACCCAGTACTTC. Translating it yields CASRSPGEETQYF.

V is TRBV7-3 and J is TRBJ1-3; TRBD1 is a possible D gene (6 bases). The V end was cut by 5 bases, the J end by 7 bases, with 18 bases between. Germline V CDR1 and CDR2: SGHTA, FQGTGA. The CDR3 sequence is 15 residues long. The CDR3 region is CASSMAAGARNTIYF. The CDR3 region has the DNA TGTGCCAGCAGCATGGCGGCAGGGGCACGGAACACCATATATTTT.

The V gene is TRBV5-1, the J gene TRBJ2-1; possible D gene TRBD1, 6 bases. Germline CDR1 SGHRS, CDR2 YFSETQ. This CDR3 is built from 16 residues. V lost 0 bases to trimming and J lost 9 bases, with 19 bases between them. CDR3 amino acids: CASSLAGQGNSGEQFF. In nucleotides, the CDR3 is TGCGCCAGCAGCTTGGCCGGCCAGGGGAATTCGGGTGAGCAGTTCTTC.

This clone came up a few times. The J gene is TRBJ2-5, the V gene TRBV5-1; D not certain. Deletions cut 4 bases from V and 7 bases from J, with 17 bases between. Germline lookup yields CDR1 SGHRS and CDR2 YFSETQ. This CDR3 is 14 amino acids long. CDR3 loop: CASSENGRFGTQYF. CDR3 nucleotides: TGCGCCAGCAGCGAGAACGGTCGATTCGGGACCCAGTACTTC.

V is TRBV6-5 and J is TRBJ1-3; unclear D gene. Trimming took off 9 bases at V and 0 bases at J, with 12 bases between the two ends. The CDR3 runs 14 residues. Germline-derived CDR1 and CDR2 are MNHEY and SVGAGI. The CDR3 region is CASFEVSSGNTIYF. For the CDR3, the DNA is TGTGCCAGTTTCGAGGTCTCCTCTGGAAACACCATATATTTT.

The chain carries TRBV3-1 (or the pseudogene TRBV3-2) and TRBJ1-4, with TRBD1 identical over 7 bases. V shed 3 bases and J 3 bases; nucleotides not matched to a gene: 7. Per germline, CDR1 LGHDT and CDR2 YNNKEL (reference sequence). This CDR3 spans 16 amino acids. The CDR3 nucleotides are TGTGCCAGCAGCCACTACAGGGGAGCACCTAATGAAAAACTGTTTTTT. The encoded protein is CASSHYRGAPNEKLFF.

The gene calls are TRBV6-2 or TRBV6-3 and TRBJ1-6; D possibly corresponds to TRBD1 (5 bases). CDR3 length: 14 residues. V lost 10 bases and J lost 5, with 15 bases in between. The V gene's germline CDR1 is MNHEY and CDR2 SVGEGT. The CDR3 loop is CATIPTADNSPLHF. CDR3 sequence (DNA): TGTGCCACCATCCCGACAGCAGATAATTCACCCCTCCACTTT.

The CDR3 region is CASTKDRVMTEAFF. Written as DNA, the CDR3 is TGCGCCAGCACCAAAGACAGGGTGATGACTGAAGCTTTCTTT. The chain carries TRBV10-1 and TRBJ1-1; 7 bases line up with TRBD1. The J segment lost 5 bases and the V segment lost 7 bases, leaving 10 bases of the junction unmatched. Germline V CDR1 and CDR2: WNHNN, SYGVQD (reference sequence). This CDR3 spans 14 amino acids.